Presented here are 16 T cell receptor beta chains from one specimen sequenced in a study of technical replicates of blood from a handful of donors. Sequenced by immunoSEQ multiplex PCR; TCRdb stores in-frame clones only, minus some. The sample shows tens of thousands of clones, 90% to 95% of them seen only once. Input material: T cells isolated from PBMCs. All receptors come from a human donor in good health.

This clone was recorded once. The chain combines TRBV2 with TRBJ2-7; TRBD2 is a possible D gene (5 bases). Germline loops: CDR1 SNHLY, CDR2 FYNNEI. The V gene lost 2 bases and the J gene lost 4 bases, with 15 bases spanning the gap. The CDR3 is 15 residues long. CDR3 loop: CASSELGSPGYEQYF. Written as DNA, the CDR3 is TGTGCCAGCAGTGAATTGGGGTCACCGGGATACGAGCAGTACTTC.

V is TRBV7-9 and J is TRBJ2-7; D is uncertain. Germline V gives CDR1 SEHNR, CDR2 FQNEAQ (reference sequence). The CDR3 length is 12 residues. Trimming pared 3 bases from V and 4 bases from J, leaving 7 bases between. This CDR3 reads CASSFLEYEQYF. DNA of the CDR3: TGTGCCAGCAGCTTCTTAGAATACGAGCAGTACTTC.

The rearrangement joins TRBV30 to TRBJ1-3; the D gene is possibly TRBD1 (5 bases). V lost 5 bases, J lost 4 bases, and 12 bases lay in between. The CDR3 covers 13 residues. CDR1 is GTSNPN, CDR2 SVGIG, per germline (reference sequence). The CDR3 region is CAWSRGYGNTIYF. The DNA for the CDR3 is TGTGCCTGGTCTAGGGGTTACGGAAACACCATATATTTT.

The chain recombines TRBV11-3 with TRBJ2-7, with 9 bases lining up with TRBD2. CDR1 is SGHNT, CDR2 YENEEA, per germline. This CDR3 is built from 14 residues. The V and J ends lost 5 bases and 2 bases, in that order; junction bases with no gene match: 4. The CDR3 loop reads CASSQAGGPYEQYF. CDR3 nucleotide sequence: TGTGCCAGCAGCCAAGCGGGGGGCCCCTACGAGCAGTACTTC.

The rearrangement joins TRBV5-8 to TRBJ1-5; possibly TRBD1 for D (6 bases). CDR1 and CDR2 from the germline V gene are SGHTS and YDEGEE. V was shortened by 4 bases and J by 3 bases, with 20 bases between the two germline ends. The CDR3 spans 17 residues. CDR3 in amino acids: CASSMGLTRGFNQPQHF. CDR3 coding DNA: TGTGCCAGCAGCATGGGTCTAACCAGGGGTTTCAATCAGCCCCAGCATTTT. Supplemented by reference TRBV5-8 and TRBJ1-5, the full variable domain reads EAGVTQSPTHLIKTRGQQATLRCSPISGHTSVYWYQQALGLGLQFLLWYDEGEERNRGNFPPRFSGRQFPNYSSELNVNALELEDSALYLCASSMGLTRGFNQPQHFGDGTRLSIL.

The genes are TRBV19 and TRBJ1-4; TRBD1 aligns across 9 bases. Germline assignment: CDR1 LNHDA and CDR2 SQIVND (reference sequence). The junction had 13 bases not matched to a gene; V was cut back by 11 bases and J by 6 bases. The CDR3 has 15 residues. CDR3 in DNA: TGTGCCGCAGACTTGTTACAGGGGGCGCATGAAAAACTGTTTTTT. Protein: CAADLLQGAHEKLFF.

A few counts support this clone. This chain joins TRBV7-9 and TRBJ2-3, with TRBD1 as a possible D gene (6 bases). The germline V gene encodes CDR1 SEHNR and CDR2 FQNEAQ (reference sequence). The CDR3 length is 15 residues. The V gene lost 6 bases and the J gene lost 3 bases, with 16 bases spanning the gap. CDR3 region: CASRLRYRETDTQYF. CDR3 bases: TGTGCCAGCAGGCTCCGATACAGGGAAACAGATACGCAGTATTTT.

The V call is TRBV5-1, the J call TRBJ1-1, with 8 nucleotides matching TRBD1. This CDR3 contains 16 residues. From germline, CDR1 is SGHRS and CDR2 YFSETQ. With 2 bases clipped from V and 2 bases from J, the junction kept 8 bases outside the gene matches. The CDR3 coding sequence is TGCGCCAGCAGCTTCTGGGGGACAGGAAAAAACACTGAAGCTTTCTTT. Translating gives CASSFWGTGKNTEAFF.

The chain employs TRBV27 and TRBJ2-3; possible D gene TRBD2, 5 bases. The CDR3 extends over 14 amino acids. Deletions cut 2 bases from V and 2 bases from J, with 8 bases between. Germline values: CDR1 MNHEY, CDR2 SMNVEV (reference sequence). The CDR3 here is CASSLKRPTDTQYF. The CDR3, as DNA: TGTGCCAGCAGTTTAAAGCGGCCCACAGATACGCAGTATTTT.

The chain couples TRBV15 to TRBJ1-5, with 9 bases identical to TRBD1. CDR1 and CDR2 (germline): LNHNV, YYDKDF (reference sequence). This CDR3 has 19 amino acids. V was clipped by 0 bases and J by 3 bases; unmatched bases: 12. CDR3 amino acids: CATSRDLGTGFSINQPQHF. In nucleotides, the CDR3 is TGTGCCACCAGCAGAGATCTAGGGACAGGGTTTTCTATCAATCAGCCCCAGCATTTT.

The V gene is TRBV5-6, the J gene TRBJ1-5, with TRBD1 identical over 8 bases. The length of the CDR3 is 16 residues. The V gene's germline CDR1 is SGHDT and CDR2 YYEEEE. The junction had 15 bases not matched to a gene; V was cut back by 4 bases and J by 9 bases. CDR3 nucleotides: TGTGCCAGCAGCCTTACGACAGGGGTCATAGAGGGGCCCCAGCATTTT. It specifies CASSLTTGVIEGPQHF. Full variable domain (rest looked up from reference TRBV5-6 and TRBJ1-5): DAGVTQSPTHLIKTRGQQVTLRCSPKSGHDTVSWYQQALGQGPQFIFQYYEEEERQRGNFPDRFSGHQFPNYSSELNVNALLLGDSALYLCASSLTTGVIEGPQHFGDGTRLSIL.

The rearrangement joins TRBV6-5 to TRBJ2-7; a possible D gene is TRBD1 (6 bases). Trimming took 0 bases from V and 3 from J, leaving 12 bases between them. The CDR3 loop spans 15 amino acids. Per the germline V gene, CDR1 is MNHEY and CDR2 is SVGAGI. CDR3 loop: CASSYSGQGHYEQYF. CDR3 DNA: TGTGCCAGCAGTTACTCGGGTCAGGGACACTACGAGCAGTACTTC.

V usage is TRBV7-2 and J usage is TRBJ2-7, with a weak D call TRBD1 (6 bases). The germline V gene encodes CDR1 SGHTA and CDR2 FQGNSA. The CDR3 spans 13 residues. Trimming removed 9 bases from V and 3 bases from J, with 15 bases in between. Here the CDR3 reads CASTGTSYYEQYF. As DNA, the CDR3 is TGTGCCAGTACCGGGACATCATACTACGAGCAGTACTTC.

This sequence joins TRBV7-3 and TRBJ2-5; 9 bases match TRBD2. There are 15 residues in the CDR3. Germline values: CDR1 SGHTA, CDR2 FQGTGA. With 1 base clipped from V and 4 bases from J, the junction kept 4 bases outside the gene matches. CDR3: CASSLSGGAGETQYF. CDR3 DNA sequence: TGTGCCAGCAGCTTAAGCGGGGGGGCAGGAGAGACCCAGTACTTC.

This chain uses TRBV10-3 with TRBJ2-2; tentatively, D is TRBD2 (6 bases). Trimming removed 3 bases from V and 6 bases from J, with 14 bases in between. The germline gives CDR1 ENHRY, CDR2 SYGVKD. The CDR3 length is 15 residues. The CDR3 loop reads CAISDNGGGAGELFF. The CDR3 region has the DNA TGTGCCATCAGTGACAATGGTGGCGGGGCCGGGGAGCTGTTTTTT.

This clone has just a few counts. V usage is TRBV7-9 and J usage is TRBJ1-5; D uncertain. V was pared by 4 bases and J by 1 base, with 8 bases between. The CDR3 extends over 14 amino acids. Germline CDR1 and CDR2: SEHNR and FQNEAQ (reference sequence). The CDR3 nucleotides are TGTGCCAGCAGCTGGACTGAAAGCAATCAGCCCCAGCATTTT. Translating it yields CASSWTESNQPQHF. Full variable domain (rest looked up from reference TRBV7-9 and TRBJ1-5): DTGVSQNPRHKITKRGQNVTFRCDPISEHNRLYWYRQTLGQGPEFLTYFQNEAQLEKSRLLSDRFSAERPKGSFSTLEIQRTEQGDSAMYLCASSWTESNQPQHFGDGTRLSIL.